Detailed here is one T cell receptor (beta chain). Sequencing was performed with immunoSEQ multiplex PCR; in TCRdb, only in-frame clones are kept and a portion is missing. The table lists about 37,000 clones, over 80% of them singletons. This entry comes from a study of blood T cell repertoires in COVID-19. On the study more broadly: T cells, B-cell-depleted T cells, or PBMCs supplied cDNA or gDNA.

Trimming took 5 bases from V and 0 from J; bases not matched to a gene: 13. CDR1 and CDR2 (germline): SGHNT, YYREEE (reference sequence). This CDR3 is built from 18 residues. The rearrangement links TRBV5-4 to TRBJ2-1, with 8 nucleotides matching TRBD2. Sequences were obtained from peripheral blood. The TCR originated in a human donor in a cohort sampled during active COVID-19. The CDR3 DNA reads TGTGCCAGCAGTCCCGACCCCAACCGGGGGGGCTCCTACAATGAGCAGTTCTTC. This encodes CASSPDPNRGGSYNEQFF.